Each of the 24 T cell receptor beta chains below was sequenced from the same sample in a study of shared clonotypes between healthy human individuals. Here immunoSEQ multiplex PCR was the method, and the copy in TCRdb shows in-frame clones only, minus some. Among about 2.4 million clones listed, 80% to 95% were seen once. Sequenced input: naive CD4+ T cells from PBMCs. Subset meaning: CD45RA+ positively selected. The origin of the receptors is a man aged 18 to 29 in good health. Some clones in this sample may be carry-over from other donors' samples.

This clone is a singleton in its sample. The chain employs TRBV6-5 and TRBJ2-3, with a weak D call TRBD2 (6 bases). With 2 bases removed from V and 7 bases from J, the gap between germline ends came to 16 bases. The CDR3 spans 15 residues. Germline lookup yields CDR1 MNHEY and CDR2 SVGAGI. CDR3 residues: CASSYNVGLSYTQYF. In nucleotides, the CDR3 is TGTGCCAGCAGTTACAACGTGGGACTTTCTTATACGCAGTATTTT.

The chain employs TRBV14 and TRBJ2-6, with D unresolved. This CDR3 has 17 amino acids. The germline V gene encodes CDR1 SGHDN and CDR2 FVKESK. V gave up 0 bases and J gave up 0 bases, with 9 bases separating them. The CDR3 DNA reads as TGTGCCAGCAGCCAAGATAAAGAATACTCTGGGGCCAACGTCCTGACTTTC. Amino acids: CASSQDKEYSGANVLTF.

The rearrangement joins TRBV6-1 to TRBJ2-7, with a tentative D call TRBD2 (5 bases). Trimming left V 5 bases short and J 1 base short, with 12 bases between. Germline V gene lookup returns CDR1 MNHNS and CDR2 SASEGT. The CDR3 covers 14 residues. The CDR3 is CASSTRTLSYEQYF. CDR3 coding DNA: TGTGCCAGCAGTACCAGGACTCTTTCCTACGAGCAGTACTTC.

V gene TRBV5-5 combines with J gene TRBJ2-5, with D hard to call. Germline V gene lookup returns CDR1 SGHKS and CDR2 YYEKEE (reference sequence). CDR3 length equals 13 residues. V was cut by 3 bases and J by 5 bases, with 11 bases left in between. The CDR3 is CASSYPRLETQYF. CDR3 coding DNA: TGTGCCAGCAGCTACCCCAGGTTGGAGACCCAGTACTTC.

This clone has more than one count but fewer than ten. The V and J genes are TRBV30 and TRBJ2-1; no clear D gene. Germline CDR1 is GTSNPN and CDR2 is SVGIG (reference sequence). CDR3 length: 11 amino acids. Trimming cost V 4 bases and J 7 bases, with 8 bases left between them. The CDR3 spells CAWIRRNEQFF. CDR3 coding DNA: TGTGCCTGGATCAGGAGAAATGAGCAGTTCTTC.

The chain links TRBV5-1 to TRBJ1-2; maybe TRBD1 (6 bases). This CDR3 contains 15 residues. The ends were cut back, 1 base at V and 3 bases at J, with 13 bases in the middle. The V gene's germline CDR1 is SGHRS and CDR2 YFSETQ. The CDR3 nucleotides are TGCGCCAGCAGCTTGAAGGGGGGCGAGGACTATGGCTACACCTTC. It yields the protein CASSLKGGEDYGYTF. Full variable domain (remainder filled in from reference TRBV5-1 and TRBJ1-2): KAGVTQTPRYLIKTRGQQVTLSCSPISGHRSVSWYQQTPGQGLQFLFEYFSETQRNKGNFPGRFSGRQFSNSRSEMNVSTLELGDSALYLCASSLKGGEDYGYTFGSGTRLTVV.

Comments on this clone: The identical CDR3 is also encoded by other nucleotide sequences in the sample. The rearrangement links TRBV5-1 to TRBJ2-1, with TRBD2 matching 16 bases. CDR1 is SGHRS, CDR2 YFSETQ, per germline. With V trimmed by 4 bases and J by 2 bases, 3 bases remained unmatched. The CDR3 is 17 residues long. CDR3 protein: CASSRGTSGRAYNEQFF. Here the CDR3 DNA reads TGCGCCAGCAGCCGAGGGACTAGCGGGAGGGCCTACAATGAGCAGTTCTTC.

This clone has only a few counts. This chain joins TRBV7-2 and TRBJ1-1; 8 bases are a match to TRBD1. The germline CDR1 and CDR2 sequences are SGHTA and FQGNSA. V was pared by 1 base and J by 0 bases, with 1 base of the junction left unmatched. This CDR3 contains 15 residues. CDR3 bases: TGTGCCAGCAGCTTAGGACAGGGGATGAACACTGAAGCTTTCTTT. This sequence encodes CASSLGQGMNTEAFF. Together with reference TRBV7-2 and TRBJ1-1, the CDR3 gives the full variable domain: GAGVSQSPSNKVTEKGKDVELRCDPISGHTALYWYRQSLGQGLEFLIYFQGNSAPDKSGLPSDRFSAERTGGSVSTLTIQRTQQEDSAVYLCASSLGQGMNTEAFFGQGTRLTVV.

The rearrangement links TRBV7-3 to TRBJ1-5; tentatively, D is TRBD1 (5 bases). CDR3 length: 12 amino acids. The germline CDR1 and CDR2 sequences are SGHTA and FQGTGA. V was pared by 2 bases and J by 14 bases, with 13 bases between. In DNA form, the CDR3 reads TGTGCCAGCAGCTTAGGAGGAGGGGTCGAGCATTTT. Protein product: CASSLGGGVEHF.

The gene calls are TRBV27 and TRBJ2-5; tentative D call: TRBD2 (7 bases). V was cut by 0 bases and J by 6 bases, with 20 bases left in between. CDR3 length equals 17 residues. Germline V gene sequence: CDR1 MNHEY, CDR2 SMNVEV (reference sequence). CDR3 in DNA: TGTGCCAGCAGTTTATCGATAATGGCGGGGGCCGCCAAGACCCAGTACTTC. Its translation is CASSLSIMAGAAKTQYF.

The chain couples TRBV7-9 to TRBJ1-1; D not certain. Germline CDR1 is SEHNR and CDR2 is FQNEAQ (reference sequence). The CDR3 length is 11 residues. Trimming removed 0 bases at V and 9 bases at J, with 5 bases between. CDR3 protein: CASSLAGQAFF. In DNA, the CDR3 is TGTGCCAGCAGCTTAGCGGGTCAAGCTTTCTTT.

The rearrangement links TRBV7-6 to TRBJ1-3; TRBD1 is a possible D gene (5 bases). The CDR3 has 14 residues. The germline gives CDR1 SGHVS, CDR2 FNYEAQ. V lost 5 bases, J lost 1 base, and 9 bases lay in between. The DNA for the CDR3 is TGTGCCAGCAGCCCAGGGAATTCTGGAAACACCATATATTTT. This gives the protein CASSPGNSGNTIYF.

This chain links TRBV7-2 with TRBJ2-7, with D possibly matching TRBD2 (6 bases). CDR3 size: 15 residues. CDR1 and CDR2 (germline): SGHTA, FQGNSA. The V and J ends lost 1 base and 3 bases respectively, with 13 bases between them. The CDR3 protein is CASSLGGGRNYEQYF. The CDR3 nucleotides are TGTGCCAGCAGCTTAGGGGGAGGCCGTAACTACGAGCAGTACTTC.

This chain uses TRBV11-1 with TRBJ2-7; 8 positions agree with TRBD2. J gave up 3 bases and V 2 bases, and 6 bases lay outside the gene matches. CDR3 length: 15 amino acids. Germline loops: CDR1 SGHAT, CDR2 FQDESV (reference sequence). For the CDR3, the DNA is TGTGCCAGCAGCTTACTGGTTAGCGGGATCTACGAGCAGTACTTC. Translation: CASSLLVSGIYEQYF. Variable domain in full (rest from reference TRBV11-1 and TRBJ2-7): EAEVAQSPRYKITEKSQAVAFWCDPISGHATLYWYRQILGQGPELLVQFQDESVVDDSQLPKDRFSAERLKGVDSTLKIQPAELGDSAMYLCASSLLVSGIYEQYFGPGTRLTVT.

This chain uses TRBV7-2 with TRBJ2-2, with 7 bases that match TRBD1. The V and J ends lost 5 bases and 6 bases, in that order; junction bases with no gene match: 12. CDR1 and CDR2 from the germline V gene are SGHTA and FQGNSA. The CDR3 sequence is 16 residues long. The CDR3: CASSPRWDRTPGELFF. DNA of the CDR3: TGTGCCAGCAGCCCTAGATGGGACAGAACCCCCGGGGAGCTGTTTTTT.

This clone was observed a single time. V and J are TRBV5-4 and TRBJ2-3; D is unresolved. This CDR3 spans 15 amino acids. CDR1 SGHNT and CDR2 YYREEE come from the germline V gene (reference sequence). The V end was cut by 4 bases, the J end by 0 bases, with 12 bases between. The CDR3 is CASSPPAKSTDTQYF. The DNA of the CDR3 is TGTGCCAGCAGCCCTCCGGCTAAGAGCACAGATACGCAGTATTTT.

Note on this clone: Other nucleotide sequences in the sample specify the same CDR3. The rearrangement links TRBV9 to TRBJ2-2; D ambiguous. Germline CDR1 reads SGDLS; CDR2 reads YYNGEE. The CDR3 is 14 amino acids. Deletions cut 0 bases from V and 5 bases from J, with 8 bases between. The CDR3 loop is CASSVVGRTGELFF. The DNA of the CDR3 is TGTGCCAGCAGCGTAGTAGGGCGAACCGGGGAGCTGTTTTTT.

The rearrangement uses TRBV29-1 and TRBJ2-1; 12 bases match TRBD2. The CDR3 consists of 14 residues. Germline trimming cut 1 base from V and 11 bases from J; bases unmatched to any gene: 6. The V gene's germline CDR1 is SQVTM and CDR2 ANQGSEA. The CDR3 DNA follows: TGCAGCGTTGAAGGCAGGACTAGCGGGACCCAGCAGTTCTTC. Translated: CSVEGRTSGTQQFF.

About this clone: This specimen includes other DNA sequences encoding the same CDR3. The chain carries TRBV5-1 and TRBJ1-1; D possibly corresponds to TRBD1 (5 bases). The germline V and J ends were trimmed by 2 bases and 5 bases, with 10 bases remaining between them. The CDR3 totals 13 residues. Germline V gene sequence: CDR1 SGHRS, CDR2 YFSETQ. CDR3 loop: CASSLTTDTEAFF. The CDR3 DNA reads TGCGCCAGCAGCTTAACGACAGATACTGAAGCTTTCTTT.

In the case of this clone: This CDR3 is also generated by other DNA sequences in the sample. This chain's CDR3 is CASSAGQSYEQYF. The CDR3 coding sequence is TGCGCCAGCAGCGCTGGACAGAGCTACGAGCAGTACTTC. The chain has TRBV5-1 and TRBJ2-7; a possible D gene is TRBD1 (6 bases). The CDR3 is 13 residues long. The germline CDR1 and CDR2 sequences are SGHRS and YFSETQ. The V end lost 4 bases, the J end lost 3 bases, and 11 bases lay between the germline ends.

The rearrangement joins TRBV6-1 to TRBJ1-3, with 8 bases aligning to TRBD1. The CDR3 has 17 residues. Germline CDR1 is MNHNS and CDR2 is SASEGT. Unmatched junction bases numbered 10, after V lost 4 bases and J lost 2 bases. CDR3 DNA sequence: TGTGCCAGCAGTGCTCGGGACAGGATTGTCCCTGGAAACACCATATATTTT. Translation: CASSARDRIVPGNTIYF.

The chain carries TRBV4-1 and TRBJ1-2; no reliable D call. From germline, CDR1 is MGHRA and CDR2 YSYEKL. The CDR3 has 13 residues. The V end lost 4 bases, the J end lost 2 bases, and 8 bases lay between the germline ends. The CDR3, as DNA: TGCGCCAGCAGCCGATTCGACAACTATGGCTACACCTTC. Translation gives CASSRFDNYGYTF.

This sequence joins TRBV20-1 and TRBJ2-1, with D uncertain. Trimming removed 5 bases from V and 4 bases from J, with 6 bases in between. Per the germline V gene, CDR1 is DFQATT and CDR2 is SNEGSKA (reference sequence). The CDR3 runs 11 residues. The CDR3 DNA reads TGCAGTGCTGTAAAATACAATGAGCAGTTCTTC. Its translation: CSAVKYNEQFF.

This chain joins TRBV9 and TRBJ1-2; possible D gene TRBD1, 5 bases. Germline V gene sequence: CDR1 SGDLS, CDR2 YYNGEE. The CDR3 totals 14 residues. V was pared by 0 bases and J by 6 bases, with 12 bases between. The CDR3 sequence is CASSVGAGRDGYTF. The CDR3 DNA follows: TGTGCCAGCAGCGTAGGGGCAGGGAGAGATGGCTACACCTTC.